These T cell receptor beta chains were read from a single sample in a study of tumor-infiltrating lymphocytes in primary liver carcinoma. TCRdb fed the multiplex PCR reads into MiXCR, producing one record per CDR3 protein. The sample yields nearly 45,000 distinct CDR3 sequences, 73% seen once. The specimen was liver tumor tissue from sampling region 2. The source is a man aged 35 to 55 with primary liver carcinoma and hepatitis B virus infection. CDR3s include the opening cysteine and the closing phenylalanine or tryptophan. The D gene is left open where the match is weak. Rows give clone size only sometimes, using once, few, many, or a class for an expanded clone.

clone_size	v_call	d_call	cdr3_length	j_call	cdr3_aa	cdr3_nt
.	TRBV11-1	.	13	TRBJ1-6	CASSQTLVSPIHF	TGTGCCAGCAGCCAGACACTGGTTTCGCCCATCCACTTT
few	TRBV7-9	TRBD1	15	TRBJ2-1	CASSPDRGPCNEQFF	TGTGCCAGTAGCCCTGACAGGGGGCCGTGCAATGAGCAGTTCTTC
many	TRBV7-9	TRBD1	15	TRBJ1-1	CASSFPTGVGTEAFF	TGTGCCAGCAGCTTCCCGACAGGGGTGGGCACTGAAGCTTTCTTT
.	TRBV18	TRBD1	15	TRBJ1-2	CASSPRDSSKVGYTF	TGTGCCAGCTCACCCCGGGACAGCTCTAAAGTTGGCTACACCTTC
.	TRBV6-4	.	13	TRBJ2-3	CASCATNGDTKYF	TGTGCCAGCTGCGCAACGAATGGAGATACGAAGTATTTT
.	TRBV4-2	.	13	TRBJ2-2	CAVGIAGTGELFF	TGTGCGGTAGGCATAGCAGGCACCGGGGAGCTGTTTTTT
.	TRBV12-3/TRBV12-4	TRBD2	13	TRBJ2-5	CASSSAGLETQYF	TGTGCCAGCAGTTCAGCGGGACTAGAGACCCAGTACTTC
few	TRBV14	TRBD1	16	TRBJ2-1	CASTRRQGGQLNEQFF	TGTGCCAGCACTCGTCGACAGGGGGGCCAGTTAAATGAGCAGTTCTTC
.	TRBV11-2	TRBD2	17	TRBJ2-1	CASSLDKCGRFYSEQFF	TGTGCCAGCAGCTTAGATAAGTGCGGGAGGTTCTACAGTGAGCAGTTCTTC
.	TRBV6-5	.	17	TRBJ2-3	CTSSSFPLSGWTDTQYF	TGTACCAGCAGTTCATTCCCCCTAAGCGGGTGGACAGATACGCAGTATTTT
.	TRBV6-1	.	12	TRBJ2-3	CDIKPSTDMQYF	TGTGACATCAAGCCCAGCACAGATATGCAGTATTTT
.	TRBV28	.	16	TRBJ2-4	CANSDQEPIAKNIQYF	TGTGCCAATAGCGATCAAGAGCCCATAGCCAAAAACATTCAGTACTTC
.	TRBV11-2	TRBD1	13	TRBJ1-2	CTSSLGQGSGYTF	TGTACCAGCAGCCTAGGACAGGGAAGTGGTTACACCTTC
once	TRBV11-2	.	15	TRBJ2-1	CASSFREPLDNEQIF	TGTGCCAGCAGCTTTAGAGAGCCACTCGACAATGAGCAGATCTTC
.	TRBV6-2/TRBV6-3	.	12	TRBJ2-5	CASNYSEETQYF	TGTGCAAGCAATTACTCGGAAGAGACCCAGTACTTC
.	TRBV11-2	.	14	TRBJ2-1	CASSFSGFDNEQFF	TGTGCAAGCAGTTTCTCGGGGTTCGACAATGAGCAGTTCTTC
.	TRBV2	TRBD1	13	TRBJ1-1	CASNHGTDTEAFF	TGTGCCAGCAATCACGGGACAGACACTGAGGCTTTCTTT
.	TRBV12-3/TRBV12-4	.	14	TRBJ1-1	CASSLIPLNTEAYF	TGTGCCAGCAGCTTGATACCCCTGAACACTGAAGCTTACTTT
.	TRBV29-1	.	15	TRBJ2-5	CGVESAAGISENQYF	TGCGGCGTTGAATCCGCGGCGGGTATATCGGAGAACCAGTACTTC
.	TRBV11-2	TRBD2	15	TRBJ2-1	CASSFSGPPDNEQFF	TGTGCCAGCAGCTTTAGCGGGCCGCCAGACAATGAGCAGTTCTTC
.	TRBV28	.	15	TRBJ1-1	CASTIGRLRNTEVFF	TGTGCCAGCACCATTGGACGGCTTCGGAACACTGAAGTTTTCTTT
once	TRBV30	.	15	TRBJ1-3	CAWRSGPGAGNTMYF	TGTGCCTGGAGGTCTGGTCCTGGCGCTGGAAACACCATGTATTTT
many	TRBV5-1	.	14	TRBJ2-2	CASSPPGIAGELFF	TGCGCCAGCAGCCCACCAGGGATCGCCGGGGAGCTGTTTTTT
.	TRBV28	.	12	TRBJ1-5	CVCSLSAQPQHF	TGTGTCTGCAGTTTATCGGCTCAGCCCCAGCATTTT
.	TRBV5-5	.	20	TRBJ2-1	CASSPLYVPGLTGSFNEQFF	TGTGCCAGCAGCCCACTCTATGTTCCGGGACTCACTGGCTCCTTCAATGAGCAGTTCTTC
.	TRBV11-2	TRBD2	17	TRBJ2-1	CASNLDRGGRLHNEQFF	TGTGCCAGCAACTTAGATAGGGGCGGGAGGCTCCACAATGAGCAGTTCTTC
.	TRBV4-2	.	14	TRBJ2-5	CASSQGGIGEPQYF	TGTGCCAGCAGCCAAGGGGGGATAGGGGAGCCCCAGTACTTC
once	TRBV5-1	TRBD1	15	TRBJ2-5	CASRAQGGSEGSQYF	TGCGCCAGCCGCGCACAGGGGGGCTCGGAGGGGAGCCAGTACTTC
.	TRBV29-1	.	12	TRBJ2-5	CSDMDGGETQYF	TGCAGTGATATGGACGGTGGAGAGACCCAGTACTTC
.	TRBV6-1	.	15	TRBJ2-1	CASGVEGVSYNEQSF	TGTGCCAGCGGGGTCGAAGGTGTGTCCTACAATGAGCAGTCCTTC
.	TRBV12-3/TRBV12-4	.	16	TRBJ2-1	CASSLLGSRRGNDQFF	TGTGCTAGCAGCCTTCTAGGGAGCAGGAGGGGAAATGACCAGTTCTTC
.	TRBV5-1	.	15	TRBJ2-1	CASSLVFLGDAEHFF	TGCGCCAGCAGCTTGGTTTTTTTAGGGGACGCTGAGCACTTCTTC
.	TRBV12-3/TRBV12-4	.	14	TRBJ2-4	CVNTEGATRNIQYF	TGTGTCAATACGGAGGGGGCAACCCGGAACATTCAGTACTTC
.	TRBV6-1	.	12	TRBJ2-3	CASKPITDTRYF	TGTGCCAGCAAGCCCATCACAGATACCCGGTATTTT
.	TRBV5-1	.	14	TRBJ2-5	CASSLEPDMETQYF	TGCGCCAGCAGCCTGGAACCAGATATGGAGACCCAGTACTTC
.	TRBV29-1	.	14	TRBJ2-2	CSVLGLGPTWELFF	TGCAGCGTCCTCGGTCTGGGACCCACATGGGAGCTGTTTTTT
.	TRBV14	.	16	TRBJ2-6	CASCFTQTGHANVLTF	TGTGCCAGCTGCTTCACCCAGACGGGGCACGCCAACGTCCTGACTTTC
many	TRBV21-1	.	10	TRBJ1-3	CASRGNTIYF	TGTGCCAGCAGGGGAAACACCATATATTTT
.	TRBV6-5	TRBD1	15	TRBJ2-7	CASGPQGDSYYEQYF	TGTGCCAGCGGTCCCCAGGGGGATAGCTACTACGAGCAGTACTTC
.	TRBV6-5	.	14	TRBJ2-2	CASTPTGACGELFF	TGTGCCAGCACTCCCACAGGGGCGTGCGGGGAACTGTTTTTT
.	TRBV11-2	.	14	TRBJ2-7	CANNSNRNSYEQYF	TGTGCCAACAACTCTAATAGGAACTCCTACGAGCAGTACTTC
.	TRBV11-3	.	15	TRBJ2-3	CANSPGGDPTDTRYF	TGTGCCAACAGCCCCGGTGGGGATCCCACAGATACGCGGTATTTT
.	TRBV5-6	TRBD1	14	TRBJ2-5	CASSTGQGQDSQYF	TGTGCCAGCAGCACAGGACAGGGGCAAGACTCCCAGTACTTC
.	TRBV6-2/TRBV6-3	.	12	TRBJ1-2	CTSTQGQYGYTF	TGTACCAGCACGCAAGGGCAGTATGGCTACACCTTC
medium-sized	TRBV11-3	.	15	TRBJ2-3	CASSPGGGPTDTQYF	TGTGCCAGCAGCCCCGGTGGGGGTCCCACAGATACGCAGTATTTT
.	TRBV20-1	TRBD1	19	TRBJ1-5	CGARDVSRTGFSRNQPQHF	TGCGGTGCTAGAGACGTTTCCAGGACAGGGTTTAGTCGCAATCAGCCCCAGCATTTT
.	TRBV4-2	.	14	TRBJ1-1	CATSQDRGNAEAFF	TGTGCCACCAGCCAAGATCGGGGGAACGCTGAAGCTTTCTTT
.	TRBV5-1	.	14	TRBJ2-1	CASSHGLEAGFYFF	TGCGCCAGCAGCCACGGACTTGAAGCCGGGTTTTACTTCTTC
.	TRBV20-1	TRBD2	14	TRBJ2-7	CSARTLAGGREQYF	TGCAGTGCTAGGACCTTAGCGGGAGGGCGCGAGCAGTACTTC
once	TRBV12-3/TRBV12-4	.	13	TRBJ1-1	CASSFSVATEASF	TGTGCCAGCAGTTTTTCAGTGGCCACTGAAGCTTCCTTT
many	TRBV28	TRBD2	15	TRBJ2-3	CASSLAGSSTDTQYF	TGTGCCAGCAGCCTAGCGGGGTCTAGCACAGATACGCAGTATTTT
.	TRBV11-1	TRBD1	15	TRBJ2-7	CVSSSLPGGAYEQYF	TGTGTCAGCAGTTCACTTCCAGGGGGCGCCTACGAGCAGTACTTC
few	TRBV6-2/TRBV6-3	TRBD2	14	TRBJ2-3	CASSYTLAGAPKYF	TGTGCCAGCAGTTACACCCTAGCGGGAGCCCCAAAGTATTTT
.	TRBV6-2/TRBV6-3	TRBD1	14	TRBJ2-7	CASSLRDRAHKQYF	TGTGCCAGCAGCCTTCGGGACAGGGCACACAAGCAGTACTTC
.	TRBV11-2	.	14	TRBJ2-2	CVNGTDSDTGELFF	TGTGTCAACGGCACAGACTCGGACACCGGGGAGCTGTTTTTT
.	TRBV6-1	.	14	TRBJ2-7	CVSSTGTGPYEQYF	TGTGTCAGCAGCACCGGGACGGGACCCTACGAGCAGTACTTC
few	TRBV30	.	15	TRBJ1-5	CAWALAEGRNQPQHF	TGTGCATGGGCCCTCGCGGAGGGCCGCAATCAGCCCCAGCATTTT
.	TRBV29-1	.	15	TRBJ2-1	CSVARARQWDDEQFF	TGCAGTGTCGCGCGAGCGAGACAATGGGATGATGAGCAGTTCTTC
.	TRBV5-5	.	13	TRBJ2-7	CASSLPTGYERYF	TGTGCCAGCAGCTTACCAACGGGGTATGAGCGGTACTTC